Listed here is a single T cell receptor beta chain. The entry originates in a study of blood T cell repertoires in COVID-19. Clinical history reported by participants formed the basis on which cohorts were assigned. The germline V and J ends were trimmed by 5 bases and 3 bases, with 11 bases remaining between them. This CDR3 has 14 residues. Germline values: CDR1 MNHEY, CDR2 SMNVEV (reference sequence). Repertoires were generated with immunoSEQ multiplex PCR, while TCRdb's copy carries only in-frame clones and drops some. The profile shows around 250,000 clones, roughly 84% of them singletons. The chain recombines TRBV27 with TRBJ1-5; TRBD1 might be the D (5 bases). The sample was PBMCs or T cells enriched from blood (not recorded which). This receptor was obtained from a woman in her forties or fifties who had been exposed to COVID-19. The CDR3 reads CASSLQAFNQPQHF. The CDR3 nucleotides are TGTGCCAGCAGTCTACAGGCCTTCAATCAGCCCCAGCATTTT.